This TCR beta chain appears in the sequencing data of a study of blood T cell repertoires in COVID-19. On the study more broadly: Sources were T cells, B-cell-depleted T cells, or PBMCs; the material itself was cDNA or gDNA.

This CDR3 has 13 residues. Germline V gene lookup returns CDR1 SQVTM and CDR2 ANQGSEA. V was clipped by 7 bases and J by 3 bases, with 12 bases between them. The authors' processing: Cell counts per sample came from amplifying reference gene primers. Generated by immunoSEQ multiplex PCR, the TCRdb table keeps only in-frame clones and is missing some. That table is the source of V, J and clone size, and D and trimming were worked out from the DNA. Here the sample spans around 160,000 clones, around four fifths being singletons. The sequencing input was peripheral blood. V gene TRBV29-1 combines with J gene TRBJ2-2; D possibly corresponds to TRBD1 (6 bases). The clonotype originates from a human donor in a cohort sampled during active COVID-19. DNA of the CDR3: TGCAGCGCCGAAGGACAGCACACCGGGGAGCTGTTTTTT. Amino acids: CSAEGQHTGELFF.